This entry features one TCR beta chain sequence. The source of the sample is a study of regulatory T cells in long-lasting Graves disease. This CDR3 is 13 amino acids long. Germline values: CDR1 SQVTM, CDR2 ANQGSEA. V was clipped by 6 bases and J by 5 bases; unmatched bases: 4. To make TCR beta libraries, researchers used iRepertoire HTBI primers and Arm-PCR of CDR3 regions. TCRdb itself ran the multiplex PCR reads through MiXCR, one entry per CDR3 protein. In the table there are about 520,000 distinct CDR3 sequences, around 12% of which are singletons. Time point described: newly diagnosed GD, antithyroid drugs for less than 3 months. PBMCs were the source of the RNA used for TCR sequencing. The same data also contributed to another study, on T cells in Graves' hyperthyroidism and ophthalmopathy.

The V call is TRBV29-1, the J call TRBJ2-5; 12 bases are shared with TRBD1. The specimen was peripheral blood mononuclear cells (PBMCs), collected at new diagnosis, from a patient treated with antithyroid drugs. The sequence was obtained from a woman aged 25 to 39 with Graves disease. CDR3 sequence (DNA): TGCAGCGTCGGGGACAGGGGGCAGGAGACCCAGTACTTC. Its protein product is CSVGDRGQETQYF.